The entry below gives a single TCR beta chain sequence along with its context. Its target is unknown. Sequencing was performed with immunoSEQ multiplex PCR; in TCRdb, only in-frame clones are kept and a portion is missing. Here the sample spans tens of thousands of clones, about 80% being singletons. This sample stems from a study of OX40 agonist ivuxolimab in advanced cancers. Points from the study as a whole: There was clonal expansion of CD4+ and CD8+ blood T cells by week 6 at 0.1 to 3.0 mg/kg. Expanded clones tended on average to be more numerous among CD8+ T cells than CD4+.

This material consisted of CD4+ or CD8+ T cells sorted from blood, taken in a trial of the OX40 agonist ivuxolimab. The clonotype comes from an adult with an advanced solid tumor such as melanoma, head and neck, liver or kidney cancer.

The CDR3 coding sequence is TGTGCCAGCAGCTTAATCAGGGCGGGCAGGGGGGGCGAGCAGTACTTC. This translates into CASSLIRAGRGGEQYF. The chain uses TRBV7-9 and TRBJ2-7; D may correspond to TRBD1 or TRBD2 (7 bases each). The CDR3 totals 16 residues. V gave up 2 bases and J gave up 6 bases, with 20 bases separating them. Germline CDR1 reads SEHNR; CDR2 reads FQNEAQ (reference sequence).